This section outlines one T cell receptor (beta chain) sequence together with its context. The antigen is undetermined. There are 13 residues in the CDR3. Germline V gene lookup returns CDR1 SQVTM and CDR2 ANQGSEA. This sample was taken from a study of T cells expressing NK-cell markers. For the study at large: Investigators obtained TCR beta repertoires from sorted CD3+CD56+NKG2C+, CD3+CD56+NKG2C- and CD3+CD56-NKG2C+ T cells. Eight donors were sequenced, of whom seven were HCMV-seropositive, while the remaining one was HCMV-seronegative.

TCRdb re-called the 5' RACE reads; every CDR3 protein appears as one record, without DNA. This table holds approximately 420,000 distinct CDR3 sequences. Study-level points and caveats: For a handful of donors, these clonotypes were likewise the leading ones in the CD3+CD56-NKG2C+ fraction.

What was sequenced was blood T cells: a sorted CD56 or NKG2C T cell subset, CD4+ or CD8+ T cells, or bulk PBMC T cells (not recorded which). This receptor was taken from a woman in her forties or fifties in good health. This chain joins TRBV29-1 and TRBJ1-1; checking the TCRdb D call of TRBD1 is not possible without DNA. CDR3 residues: CSATTGGGTEAFF.